The 19 T cell receptor beta chains below come from one sample, sequenced in a study of CD8+CD57+ T cells in acquired aplastic anemia. Profiling of TCR beta VDJ combinations and CDR3 sequences used genomic DNA as template. TCRdb ran MiXCR on the reads and lists one entry per CDR3 protein. The table records hundreds of thousands of distinct CDR3 sequences, around 72% of them present only once. The sequenced material came from sorted CD4+, CD8+, or CD8+CD57+ T cells (not recorded which) from PBMCs. These receptors were taken from a human donor in good health, serving as a control.

The gene calls are TRBV6-1 and TRBJ1-1, with 10 bases aligning to TRBD1. The CDR3 has 17 residues. Trimming took 6 bases from V and 0 from J; bases not matched to a gene: 10. From germline, CDR1 is MNHNS and CDR2 SASEGT. DNA for the CDR3: TGTGCCAGCAGCCAGACTCGACAGGGGGCTTTGAACACTGAAGCTTTCTTT. Translation gives CASSQTRQGALNTEAFF.

This clonotype was counted many times. The chain recombines TRBV10-1 with TRBJ2-7; 7 positions match TRBD2. J lost 2 bases, V lost 6 bases, and 7 bases had no gene match. In germline, CDR1 is WNHNN, CDR2 SYGVQD (reference sequence). The CDR3 sequence is 14 residues long. This chain's CDR3 is CASSLSGLPYEQYF. The DNA for the CDR3 is TGCGCCAGCAGCCTTAGCGGGTTACCCTACGAGCAGTACTTC.

The chain combines TRBV19 with TRBJ1-3; 10 bases line up with TRBD1. This CDR3 has 17 residues. V gave up 6 bases and J gave up 0 bases; unmatched junction bases: 8. Germline lookup yields CDR1 LNHDA and CDR2 SQIVND (reference sequence). Here the CDR3 reads CASSTGTGATSGNTIYF. CDR3 DNA sequence: TGTGCCAGTAGCACGGGGACAGGGGCGACCTCTGGAAACACCATATATTTT.

This clonotype was seen many times. This sequence joins TRBV20-1 and TRBJ2-5; perhaps TRBD2 as D (5 bases). The CDR3 totals 11 residues. V lost 5 bases and J lost 5, with 9 bases in between. The germline CDR1 and CDR2 sequences are DFQATT and SNEGSKA (reference sequence). This CDR3 reads CSAPRGETQYF. In nucleotides, the CDR3 is TGCAGTGCTCCTAGAGGGGAGACCCAGTACTTC.

The rearrangement joins TRBV24-1 to TRBJ1-5, with a weak D call TRBD1 (6 bases). Germline assignment: CDR1 KGHDR and CDR2 SFDVKD. Trimming removed 5 bases at V and 7 bases at J, with 8 bases between. This CDR3 has 12 amino acids. The CDR3 coding sequence is TGTGCCACCAGTGTTCAGGGGCAGCCCCAGCATTTT. It translates to CATSVQGQPQHF.

To note about this clonotype: This likely comes from a read error, as the CDR3 has no conserved phenylalanine or tryptophan at its end. The DNA is omitted, as the CDR3 cannot be located on it reliably, and the CDR3 follows TCRdb's listing. The CDR3 is CASSRQGDTTMSPFLV. V gene TRBV2 combines with J gene TRBJ1-6. Germline CDR1 and CDR2: SNHLY and FYNNEI. The CDR3 extends over 16 residues, inclusive of both ends.

J is TRBJ1-2 and V is TRBV7-2; TRBD1 agrees at 8 bases. The V gene's germline CDR1 is SGHTA and CDR2 FQGNSA. The CDR3 extends over 16 amino acids. V gave up 5 bases and J gave up 10 bases; unmatched junction bases: 18. In DNA form, the CDR3 reads TGTGCCAGCAGCCTACAGGGGGGAGAAGGGGCCAACGTCTACACCTTC. As protein: CASSLQGGEGANVYTF.

The chain carries TRBV5-1 and TRBJ2-3; possibly TRBD1 for D (5 bases). The germline V gene encodes CDR1 SGHRS and CDR2 YFSETQ. The V end was cut by 4 bases, the J end by 4 bases, with 16 bases between. This CDR3 is 15 amino acids long. CDR3 loop: CASSVLGQGSDTQYF. In DNA form, the CDR3 reads TGCGCCAGCAGCGTGTTGGGGCAGGGATCAGATACGCAGTATTTT.

In the case of this clonotype: Since no conserved phenylalanine or tryptophan closes the CDR3, a read error is the likely cause. Because the CDR3's place on the DNA is in doubt, the DNA is left out and the CDR3 is given as listed by TCRdb. The chain is built from TRBV2 and TRBJ1-6; TRBD1 is taken as the D call from the table, unchecked against the DNA. Termini included, the CDR3 measures 16 amino acids. Germline V lookup: CDR1 SNHLY, CDR2 FYNNEI. Here the CDR3 reads CASSLVGAEAKGTFGS.

This clonotype was detected ten times or more. The chain uses TRBV6-6 and TRBJ2-7; 9 bases align to TRBD1. Trimming cost V 2 bases and J 5 bases; bases outside gene matches: 10. This CDR3 region has 16 residues. Germline CDR1 is MNHNY and CDR2 is SVGAGI (reference sequence). The DNA for the CDR3 is TGTGCCAGCAGTTACCCTCCGGGACAGGGTTTAAACGAGCAGTACTTC. This codes for CASSYPPGQGLNEQYF.

The chain joins TRBV7-2 to TRBJ2-1; D gene unclear. The assigned J gene may be wrong: the sequence end matches TRBJ2-7 better. Germline assignment: CDR1 SGHTA and CDR2 FQGNSA. CDR3 length: 12 residues. This chain's CDR3 is CASSSVWVEQYF. The CDR3 nucleotides are TGTGCCAGCAGCTCTGTATGGGTCGAGCAGTACTTC.

The V and J genes are TRBV29-1 and TRBJ1-4; D call uncertain. Germline CDR1 reads SQVTM; CDR2 reads ANQGSEA. Trimming stripped 4 bases from V and 4 bases from J, with 16 bases between. The CDR3 has 15 residues. CDR3 bases: TGCAGCGTTGCGCCGTCCCCGAGAAGTAATGAAAAACTGTTTTTT. Its protein product is CSVAPSPRSNEKLFF.

Remarks on this clonotype: The germline gene is not matched at one end of the junction; a read error may be the cause. The gene calls are TRBV15 and TRBJ2-7; maybe TRBD2 (5 bases). This CDR3 has 13 amino acids. Germline V gives CDR1 LNHNV, CDR2 YYDKDF (reference sequence). DNA of the CDR3: TGTGCCAGCAGCTTAGCCTCGGAGGACGAGCAGTACTTC. Its protein product is CASSLASEDEQYF. The entire variable domain, with the rest obtained from reference TRBV15 and TRBJ2-7, is as follows: DAMVIQNPRYQVTQFGKPVTLSCSQTLNHNVMYWYQQKSSQAPKLLFHYYDKDFNNEADTPDNFQSRRPNTSFCFLDIRSPGLGDTAMYLCASSLASEDEQYFGPGTRLTVT.

This clonotype was seen once. One end of the junction does not line up with germline, which may come from a read error. V usage is TRBV7-2 and J usage is TRBJ1-1; the match to TRBD1 covers 12 bases. The germline V gene encodes CDR1 SGHTA and CDR2 FQGNSA. The CDR3 length is 14 residues. CDR3 amino acids: CASSEVGGPGQGAF. For the CDR3, the DNA is TGTGCCAGCAGCGAAGTAGGGGGACCGGGACAGGGGGCTTTT.

The J gene is TRBJ1-2, the V gene TRBV19; TRBD1 might be the D (5 bases). The CDR3 has 13 amino acids. The germline gives CDR1 LNHDA, CDR2 SQIVND (reference sequence). Trimming removed 5 bases from V and 5 bases from J, with 12 bases in between. CDR3 in amino acids: CASSSGTAYGYTF. The CDR3 region has the DNA TGTGCCAGTAGTTCCGGGACGGCTTATGGCTACACCTTC.

The sample holds many counts of this clonotype. The chain is built from TRBV19 and TRBJ1-5, with TRBD1 matching 8 bases. Trimming removed 6 bases from V and 6 bases from J; junction bases left unmatched: 7. Germline lookup yields CDR1 LNHDA and CDR2 SQIVND (reference sequence). The CDR3 is 14 amino acids. The chain's CDR3 is CASRPGQGGQPQHF. In nucleotides, the CDR3 is TGTGCCAGTAGACCCGGACAGGGAGGTCAGCCCCAGCATTTT.

On this clonotype itself: A read error may account for a junction end that differs from germline. The chain joins TRBV15 to TRBJ2-7; tentative D call: TRBD2 (6 bases). Germline V CDR1 and CDR2: LNHNV, YYDKDF (reference sequence). The CDR3 sequence is 15 residues long. CDR3 bases: TGTGCCAGCAGCGAGACCGGGAGATCTGTATACGAGCAGTACTTC. Protein product: CASSETGRSVYEQYF.

In its sample, this clonotype was seen a few times. A much larger clone lies one base from this, so it may be a read error. The V and J genes are TRBV5-1 and TRBJ1-1; 9 nucleotides line up with TRBD1. Germline CDR1 SGHRS, CDR2 YFSETQ. The CDR3 has 14 residues. The CDR3 DNA is TGTGCCAGCAGCGGGGGGACAGGGATCACTGAAGCTCTCTTT. This encodes CASSGGTGITEALF.

This chain's CDR3 is CASSLFGGGRYSQLHF. The CDR3 DNA follows: TGTGCCAGCAGTCTGTTTGGGGGGGGGAGGTATTCACAGCTCCACTTT. This chain links TRBV7-3 with TRBJ1-6; D is possibly TRBD1 (5 bases). Germline CDR1 reads SGHTA; CDR2 reads FQGTGA. The CDR3 runs to 16 residues. V was clipped by 6 bases and J by 16 bases, with 28 bases between them.